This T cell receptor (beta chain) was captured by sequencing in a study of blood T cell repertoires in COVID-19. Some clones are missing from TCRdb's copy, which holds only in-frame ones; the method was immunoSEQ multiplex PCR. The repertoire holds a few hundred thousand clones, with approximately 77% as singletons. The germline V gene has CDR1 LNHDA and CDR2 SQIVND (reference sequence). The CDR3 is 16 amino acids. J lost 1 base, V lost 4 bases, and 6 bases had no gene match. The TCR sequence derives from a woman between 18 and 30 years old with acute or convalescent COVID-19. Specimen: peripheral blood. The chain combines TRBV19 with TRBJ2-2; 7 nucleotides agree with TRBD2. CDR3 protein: CASSRGRGGNTGELFF. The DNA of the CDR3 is TGTGCCAGTAGTAGGGGCCGCGGGGGGAACACCGGGGAGCTGTTTTTT.